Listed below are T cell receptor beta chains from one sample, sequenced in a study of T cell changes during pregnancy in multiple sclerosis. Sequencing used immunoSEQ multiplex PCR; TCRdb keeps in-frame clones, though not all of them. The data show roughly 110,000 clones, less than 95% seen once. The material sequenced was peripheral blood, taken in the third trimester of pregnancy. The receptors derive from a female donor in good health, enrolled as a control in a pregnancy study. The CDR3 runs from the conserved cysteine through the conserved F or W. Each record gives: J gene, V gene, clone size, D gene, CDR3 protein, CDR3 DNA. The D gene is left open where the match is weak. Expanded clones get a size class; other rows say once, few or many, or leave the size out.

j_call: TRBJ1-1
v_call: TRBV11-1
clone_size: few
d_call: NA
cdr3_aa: CASSFRNREEAVYTEAFF
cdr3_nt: TGTGCCAGCAGCTTCAGGAACAGGGAAGAGGCGGTTTACACTGAAGCTTTCTTT

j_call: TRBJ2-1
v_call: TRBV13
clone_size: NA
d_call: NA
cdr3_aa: CASSLGQIYNEQFF
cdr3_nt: TGTGCCAGCAGCTTAGGACAAATCTACAATGAGCAGTTCTTC

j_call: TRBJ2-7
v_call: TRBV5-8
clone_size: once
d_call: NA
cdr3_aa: CASSLAGLDEQYF
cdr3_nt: TGTGCCAGCAGCTTGGCGGGGTTGGACGAGCAGTACTTC

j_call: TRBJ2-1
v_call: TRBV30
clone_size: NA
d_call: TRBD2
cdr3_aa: CAWRGLAGSYNEQFF
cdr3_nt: TGTGCCTGGAGGGGACTAGCGGGGTCCTACAATGAGCAGTTCTTC

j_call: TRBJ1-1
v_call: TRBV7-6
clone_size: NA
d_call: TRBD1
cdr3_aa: CASGPTGGAGAFF
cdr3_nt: TGTGCCAGCGGCCCCACAGGGGGCGCGGGGGCTTTCTTT

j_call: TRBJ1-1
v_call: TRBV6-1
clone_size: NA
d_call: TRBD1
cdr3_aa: CASSARQGDTEAFF
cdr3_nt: TGTGCCAGCAGTGCCCGACAGGGGGACACTGAAGCTTTCTTT

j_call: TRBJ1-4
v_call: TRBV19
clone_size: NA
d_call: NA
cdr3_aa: CASSKTRNEKLFF
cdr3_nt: TGTGCCAGTAGTAAGACCAGGAACGAAAAACTGTTTTTT

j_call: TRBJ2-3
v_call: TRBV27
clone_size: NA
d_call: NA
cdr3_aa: CASSLGLLGGVGPTRSRDTQYF
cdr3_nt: TGTGCCAGCAGCTTAGGATTATTAGGGGGTGTAGGCCCCACGAGGTCGAGGGATACGCAGTATTTT

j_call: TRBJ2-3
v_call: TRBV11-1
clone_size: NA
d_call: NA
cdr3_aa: CASSPRQGTDTQYF
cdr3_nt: TGTGCCAGCAGCCCTCGACAGGGCACAGATACGCAGTATTTT

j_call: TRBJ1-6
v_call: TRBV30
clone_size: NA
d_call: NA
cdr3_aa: CAWRRAYNSPLHF
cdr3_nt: TGTGCCTGGAGGAGGGCGTATAATTCACCCCTCCACTTT

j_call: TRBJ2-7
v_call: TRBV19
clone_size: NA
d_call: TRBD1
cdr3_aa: CASSIRGFSYEQYF
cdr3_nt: TGTGCCAGTAGTATCAGGGGGTTCTCCTACGAGCAGTACTTC

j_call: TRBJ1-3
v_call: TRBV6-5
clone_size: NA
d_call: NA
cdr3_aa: CASSPSPRAGNTIYF
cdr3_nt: TGTGCCAGCAGCCCCTCCCCCAGGGCAGGAAACACCATATATTTT

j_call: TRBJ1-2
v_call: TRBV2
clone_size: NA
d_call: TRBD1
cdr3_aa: CASSLTGGYGYTF
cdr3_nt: TGTGCCAGCAGTCTGACAGGGGGCTATGGCTACACCTTC